Each of the 10 T cell receptor beta chains below was sequenced from the same sample in a study of blood T cell repertoires in COVID-19. This table comes from immunoSEQ multiplex PCR, and its TCRdb copy is limited to in-frame clones, with some not included. The table lists some 120,000 clones, roughly nine tenths of them singletons. Sequencing used peripheral blood. These receptor sequences come from a human donor with active COVID-19. The donor label of this sample is uncertain.

The CDR3 loop reads CASSYSGWLRAGGPNEQFF. CDR3 coding DNA: TGTGCCAGCAGTTACTCGGGTTGGTTACGAGCGGGGGGGCCTAATGAGCAGTTCTTC. V and J are TRBV6-2 or TRBV6-3 and TRBJ2-1; the match to TRBD2 covers 10 bases. The length of the CDR3 is 19 residues. CDR1 MNHEY and CDR2 SVGEGT come from the germline V gene. The junction had 15 bases not matched to a gene; V was cut back by 0 bases and J by 7 bases.

The chain couples TRBV6-1 to TRBJ2-1; 7 bases match TRBD2. Germline-derived CDR1 and CDR2 are MNHNS and SASEGT. The CDR3 has 16 residues. Trimming took 4 bases from V and 4 from J; bases not matched to a gene: 10. This chain's CDR3 is CASSALWQGGYNEQFF. As DNA, the CDR3 is TGTGCCAGCAGTGCCCTGTGGCAGGGAGGGTACAATGAGCAGTTCTTC.

V usage is TRBV9 and J usage is TRBJ2-1; D might be TRBD1 (5 bases). V was clipped by 4 bases and J by 2 bases, with 13 bases between them. Germline CDR1 reads SGDLS; CDR2 reads YYNGEE. The CDR3 runs 15 residues. CDR3 in amino acids: CASSPREGAYNEQFF. The CDR3 nucleotides read TGTGCCAGCAGCCCCCGAGAAGGGGCCTACAATGAGCAGTTCTTC.

The gene calls are TRBV12-3 or TRBV12-4 and TRBJ2-1; D unclear. The V end lost 6 bases, the J end lost 5 bases, and 8 bases lay between the germline ends. The CDR3 extends over 12 amino acids. CDR3 nucleotides: TGTGCCAGCAGCCTCCAGGACAATGAGCAGTTCTTC. Translating gives CASSLQDNEQFF.

The chain uses TRBV5-6 and TRBJ1-1, with a weak D call TRBD1 (6 bases). CDR1 and CDR2 (germline): SGHDT, YYEEEE. This CDR3 has 14 amino acids. Deletions cut 0 bases from V and 7 bases from J, with 13 bases between. CDR3 nucleotides: TGTGCCAGCAGCTTGGGGGGGCGCGAAGATGAAGCTTTCTTT. Protein product: CASSLGGREDEAFF.

V gene TRBV3-1 (or the pseudogene TRBV3-2) combines with J gene TRBJ1-6; D unclear. Trimming removed 3 bases at V and 6 bases at J, with 3 bases between. Germline CDR1 reads LGHDT; CDR2 reads YNNKEL (reference sequence). CDR3 length: 12 amino acids. CDR3 loop: CASSHVNSPLHF. The CDR3 DNA follows: TGTGCCAGCAGCCACGTTAATTCACCCCTCCACTTT.

This clone has just one count. The rearrangement joins TRBV6-5 to TRBJ1-2, with D possibly being TRBD1 (6 bases). The CDR3 extends over 14 amino acids. The ends were cut back, 5 bases at V and 2 bases at J, with 12 bases in the middle. Germline V lookup: CDR1 MNHEY, CDR2 SVGAGI. The CDR3 DNA follows: TGTGCCAGCAGTAGAAACAGGGACAACTATGGCTACACCTTC. Translated, it gives CASSRNRDNYGYTF.

Details on this clone: Other DNA variants within this sample encode the same CDR3. V and J are TRBV28 and TRBJ1-2; D is undetermined. This CDR3 region has 12 residues. Deletions cut 3 bases from V and 2 bases from J, with 4 bases between. The germline V gene encodes CDR1 MDHEN and CDR2 SYDVKM. CDR3 region: CASSLRNYGYTF. The DNA of the CDR3 is TGTGCCAGCAGTTTGAGAAACTATGGCTACACCTTC.

This sequence joins TRBV7-2 and TRBJ2-3, with 15 nucleotides matching TRBD2. This CDR3 spans 14 amino acids. The trim removed 5 bases at V and 11 bases at J, leaving 5 bases unmatched. The germline V gene has CDR1 SGHTA and CDR2 FQGNSA. CDR3 DNA: TGTGCCAGCAGCCGGGGACTAGCGGGGGGTTTGCAGTATTTT. Amino acids: CASSRGLAGGLQYF.

CDR3 DNA: TGCGCCAGCAGTGAGCCGGAAACAGGGATCACTGAAGCTTTCTTT. It encodes CASSEPETGITEAFF. The gene calls are TRBV10-1 and TRBJ1-1, with TRBD1 as a possible D gene (6 bases). The CDR3 spans 15 residues. Germline CDR1 and CDR2: WNHNN and SYGVQD (reference sequence). Trimming stripped 2 bases from V and 4 bases from J, with 14 bases between.